This is a list of T cell receptor beta chains from one sample in a study of shared T cell receptors in the human thymus. The data were produced by immunoSEQ multiplex PCR, yet TCRdb's version contains in-frame clones alone and is incomplete. The sample has some 760,000 clones, over 75% seen once. These records were also assigned to another study, of human thymus T cells.

The sample comprised thymocytes. These receptors all stem from a girl less than two years old with a congenital heart defect. Both conserved end residues are part of each CDR3. The D gene is left open where the match is weak. Clone size is given for some rows only: seen once, a few or many times, or a class if the clone is expanded.

D gene | clone size | J gene | V gene | CDR3 DNA | CDR3 protein
NA | NA | TRBJ1-1 | TRBV7-9 | TGTGCCAGCAGCTTAGAGGGCCAGGGTTGCACTGAAGCTTTCTTT | CASSLEGQGCTEAFF
TRBD2 | NA | TRBJ2-7 | TRBV2 | TGTGCCAGCCTACAACCCGGGACTATGCGGGACGAGCAGTACTTC | CASLQPGTMRDEQYF
TRBD2 | NA | TRBJ2-5 | TRBV6-5 | TGTGCCAGTGTCAAAGCGGGGGGAGAGACCCAGTACTTC | CASVKAGGETQYF
NA | NA | TRBJ1-1 | TRBV5-1 | TGCGCCAGCAGCTTGGACATCAACACTGAAGCTTTCTTT | CASSLDINTEAFF
NA | NA | TRBJ1-2 | TRBV6-6 | TGTGCCAGCATCAGGGTTTGTGAGGATGGCTACACCTTC | CASIRVCEDGYTF
NA | NA | TRBJ2-7 | TRBV5-6 | TGTGCCAGCAGCTTGTTGGTCTGGAGCTACGAGCAGTACTTC | CASSLLVWSYEQYF
TRBD2 | NA | TRBJ2-1 | TRBV2 | TGTGCCAGCAGCCTAGACACCGGACTAGGAGGGGTTGAGCAGTTCTTC | CASSLDTGLGGVEQFF
TRBD2 | few | TRBJ2-1 | TRBV9 | TGTGCCAGCAGCGTAGTCGGGACTAGACCCAATGAGCAGTTCTTC | CASSVVGTRPNEQFF
TRBD2 | once | TRBJ2-3 | TRBV5-8 | TGTGCCAGCAGCCTGAGAAGCGGGACCTACACAGATACGCAGTATTTT | CASSLRSGTYTDTQYF
NA | NA | TRBJ1-2 | TRBV4-1 | TGCGCCAGCAGCGACGCCCACTTGGAGTACAGGGAAGATGGCTACACCTTC | CASSDAHLEYREDGYTF